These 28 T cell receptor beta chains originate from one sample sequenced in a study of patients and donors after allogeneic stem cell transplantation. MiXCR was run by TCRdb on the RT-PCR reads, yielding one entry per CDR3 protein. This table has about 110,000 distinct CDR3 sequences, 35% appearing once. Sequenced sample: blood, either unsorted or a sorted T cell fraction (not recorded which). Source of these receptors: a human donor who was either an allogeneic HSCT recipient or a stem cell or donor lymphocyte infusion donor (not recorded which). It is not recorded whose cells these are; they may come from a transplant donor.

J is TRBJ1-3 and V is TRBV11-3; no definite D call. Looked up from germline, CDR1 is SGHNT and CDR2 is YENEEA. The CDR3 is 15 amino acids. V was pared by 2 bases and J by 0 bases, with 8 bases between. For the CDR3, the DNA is TGTGCCAGCAGCTTACGTGTGGCCTCTGGAAACACCATATATTTT. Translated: CASSLRVASGNTIYF. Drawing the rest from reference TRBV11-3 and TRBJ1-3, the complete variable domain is EAGVVQSPRYKIIEKKQPVAFWCNPISGHNTLYWYLQNLGQGPELLIRYENEEAVDDSQLPKDRFSAERLKGVDSTLKIQPAELGDSAVYLCASSLRVASGNTIYFGEGSWLTVV.

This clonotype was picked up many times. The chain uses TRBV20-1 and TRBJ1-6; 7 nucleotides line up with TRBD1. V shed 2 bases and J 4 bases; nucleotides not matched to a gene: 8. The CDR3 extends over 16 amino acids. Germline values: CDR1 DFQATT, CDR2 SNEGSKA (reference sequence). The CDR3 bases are TGCAGTGCTAGACTCCCCCCGGGACAGTATAATTCACCCCTCCACTTT. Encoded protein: CSARLPPGQYNSPLHF.

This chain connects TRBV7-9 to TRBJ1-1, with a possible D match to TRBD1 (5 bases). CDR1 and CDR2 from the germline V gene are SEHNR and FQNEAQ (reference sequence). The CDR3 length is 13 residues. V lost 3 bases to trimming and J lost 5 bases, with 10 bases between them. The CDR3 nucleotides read TGTGCCAGCAGCTTGGGACCAAGGACTGAAGCTTTCTTT. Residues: CASSLGPRTEAFF.

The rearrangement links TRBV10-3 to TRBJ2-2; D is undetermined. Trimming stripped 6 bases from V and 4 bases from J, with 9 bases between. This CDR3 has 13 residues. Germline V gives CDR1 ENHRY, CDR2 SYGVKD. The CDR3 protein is CAISPLSTGELFF. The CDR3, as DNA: TGTGCCATCAGCCCTCTTTCCACCGGGGAGCTGTTTTTT.

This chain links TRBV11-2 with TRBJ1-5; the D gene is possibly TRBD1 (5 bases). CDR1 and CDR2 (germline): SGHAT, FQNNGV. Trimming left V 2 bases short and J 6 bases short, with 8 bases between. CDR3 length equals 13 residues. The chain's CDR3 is CASSLRQFQPQHF. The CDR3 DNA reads TGTGCCAGCAGCTTAAGACAGTTTCAGCCCCAGCATTTT.

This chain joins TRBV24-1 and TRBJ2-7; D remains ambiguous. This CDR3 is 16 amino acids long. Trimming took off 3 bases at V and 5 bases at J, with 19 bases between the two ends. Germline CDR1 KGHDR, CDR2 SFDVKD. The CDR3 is CATSDPPEDVRNEQYF. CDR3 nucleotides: TGTGCCACCAGTGATCCACCAGAGGACGTGAGGAACGAGCAGTACTTC.

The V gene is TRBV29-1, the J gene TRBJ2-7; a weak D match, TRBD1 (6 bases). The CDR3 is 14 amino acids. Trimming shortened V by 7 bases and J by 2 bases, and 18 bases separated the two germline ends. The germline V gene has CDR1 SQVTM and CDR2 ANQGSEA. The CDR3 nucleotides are TGCAGCGCAACCATCGGACAGAAAGCCTACGAGCAGTACTTC. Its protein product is CSATIGQKAYEQYF.

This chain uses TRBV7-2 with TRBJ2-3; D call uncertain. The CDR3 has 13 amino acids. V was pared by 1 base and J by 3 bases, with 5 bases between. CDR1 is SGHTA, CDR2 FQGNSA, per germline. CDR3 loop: CASSLERTDTQYF. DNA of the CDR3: TGTGCCAGCAGCTTAGAGCGTACAGATACGCAGTATTTT.

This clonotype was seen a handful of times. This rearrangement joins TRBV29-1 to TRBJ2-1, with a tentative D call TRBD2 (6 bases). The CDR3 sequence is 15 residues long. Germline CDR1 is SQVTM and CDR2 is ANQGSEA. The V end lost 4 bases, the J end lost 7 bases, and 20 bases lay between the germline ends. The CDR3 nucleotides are TGCAGCGTTGTCCGGAGGGTTAAGTTCGGGAATGAGCAGTTCTTC. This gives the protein CSVVRRVKFGNEQFF.

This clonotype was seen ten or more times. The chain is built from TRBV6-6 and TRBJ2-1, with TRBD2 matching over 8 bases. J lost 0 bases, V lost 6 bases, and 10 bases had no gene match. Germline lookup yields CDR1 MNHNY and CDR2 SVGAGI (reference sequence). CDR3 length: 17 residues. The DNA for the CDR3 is TGTGCCAGCAGCCAAGGACTAGCTCTAAGCTCCTACAATGAGCAGTTCTTC. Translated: CASSQGLALSSYNEQFF.

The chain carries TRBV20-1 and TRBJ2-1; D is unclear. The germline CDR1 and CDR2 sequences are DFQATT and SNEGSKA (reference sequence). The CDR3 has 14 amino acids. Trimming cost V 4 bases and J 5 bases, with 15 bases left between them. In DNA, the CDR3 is TGCAGTGCTACCTCGCAAAGCTCTGACAATGAGCAGTTCTTC. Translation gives CSATSQSSDNEQFF.

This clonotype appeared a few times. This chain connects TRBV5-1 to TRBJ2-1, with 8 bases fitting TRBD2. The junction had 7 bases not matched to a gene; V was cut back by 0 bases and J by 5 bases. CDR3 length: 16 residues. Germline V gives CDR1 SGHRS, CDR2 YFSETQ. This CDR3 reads CASSLDGRGRNNEQFF. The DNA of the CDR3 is TGCGCCAGCAGCTTGGACGGGAGGGGTAGGAACAATGAGCAGTTCTTC.

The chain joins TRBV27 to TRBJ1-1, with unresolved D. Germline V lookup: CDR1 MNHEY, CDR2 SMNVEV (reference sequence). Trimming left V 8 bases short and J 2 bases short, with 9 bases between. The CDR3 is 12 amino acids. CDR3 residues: CASGPSNTEAFF. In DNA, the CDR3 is TGTGCCAGCGGACCCTCTAACACTGAAGCTTTCTTT.

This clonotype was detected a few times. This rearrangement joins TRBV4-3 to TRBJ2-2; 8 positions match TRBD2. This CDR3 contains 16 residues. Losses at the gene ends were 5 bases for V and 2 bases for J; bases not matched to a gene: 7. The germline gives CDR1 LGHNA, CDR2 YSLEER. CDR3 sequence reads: CASSYHSGTNTGELFF. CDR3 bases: TGCGCCAGCAGCTATCATAGCGGGACCAACACCGGGGAGCTGTTTTTT.

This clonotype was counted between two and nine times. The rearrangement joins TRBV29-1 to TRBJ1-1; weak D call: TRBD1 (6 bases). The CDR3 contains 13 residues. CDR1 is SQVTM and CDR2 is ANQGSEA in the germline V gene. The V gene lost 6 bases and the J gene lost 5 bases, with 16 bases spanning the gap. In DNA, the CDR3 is TGCAGCGTACGCACGGGGGGCGGGACTGAAGCTTTCTTT. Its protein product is CSVRTGGGTEAFF.

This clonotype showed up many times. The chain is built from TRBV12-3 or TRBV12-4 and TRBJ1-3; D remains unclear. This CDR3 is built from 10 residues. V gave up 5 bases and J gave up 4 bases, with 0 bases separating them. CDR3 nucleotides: TGTGCCAGCAGTGGAAACACCATATATTTT. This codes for CASSGNTIYF.

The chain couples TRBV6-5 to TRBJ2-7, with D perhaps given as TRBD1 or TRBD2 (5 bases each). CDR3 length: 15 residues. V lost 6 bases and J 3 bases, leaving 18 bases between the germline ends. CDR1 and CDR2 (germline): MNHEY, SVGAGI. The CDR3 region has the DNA TGTGCCAGCAGCCTAGGGCCAGGGACGGACTACGAGCAGTACTTC. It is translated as CASSLGPGTDYEQYF.

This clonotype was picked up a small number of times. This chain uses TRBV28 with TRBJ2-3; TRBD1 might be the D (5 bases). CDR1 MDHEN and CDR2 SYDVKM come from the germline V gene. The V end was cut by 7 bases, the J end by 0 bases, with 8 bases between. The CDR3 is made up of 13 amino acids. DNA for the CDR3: TGTGCCAGCAAGGGGATTAGCACAGATACGCAGTATTTT. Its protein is CASKGISTDTQYF.

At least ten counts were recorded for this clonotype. CDR3 DNA: TGTGCCAGCAGCCCAACAGGGTCCTCACCCCTCCACTTT. Residues: CASSPTGSSPLHF. The gene calls are TRBV7-8 and TRBJ1-6; D may be TRBD1 (6 bases). The CDR3 runs 13 residues. Between the trimmed V and J ends, which lost 5 bases and 10 bases, there was a span of 12 bases. The germline V gene has CDR1 SGHVS and CDR2 FQNEAQ.

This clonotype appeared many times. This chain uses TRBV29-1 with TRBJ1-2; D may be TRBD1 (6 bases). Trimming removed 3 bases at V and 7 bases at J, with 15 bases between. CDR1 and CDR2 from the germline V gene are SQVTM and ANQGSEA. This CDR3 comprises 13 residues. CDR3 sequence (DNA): TGCAGCGTTGATGGCAGGGGAGGCGGTGGCTACACCTTC. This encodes CSVDGRGGGGYTF.

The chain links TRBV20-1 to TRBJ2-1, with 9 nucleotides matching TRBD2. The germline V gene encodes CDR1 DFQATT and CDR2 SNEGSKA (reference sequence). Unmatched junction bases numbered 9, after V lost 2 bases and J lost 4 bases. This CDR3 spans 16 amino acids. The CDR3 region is CSARSVTSGRYNEQFF. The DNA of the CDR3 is TGCAGTGCTAGATCAGTGACTAGCGGAAGATACAATGAGCAGTTCTTC.

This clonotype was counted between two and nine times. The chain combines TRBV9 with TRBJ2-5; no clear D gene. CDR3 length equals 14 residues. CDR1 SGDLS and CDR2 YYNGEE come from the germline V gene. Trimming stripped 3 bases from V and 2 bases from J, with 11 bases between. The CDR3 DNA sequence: TGTGCCAGCAGCGATCCGACAAGTCAAGAGACCCAGTACTTC. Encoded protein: CASSDPTSQETQYF.

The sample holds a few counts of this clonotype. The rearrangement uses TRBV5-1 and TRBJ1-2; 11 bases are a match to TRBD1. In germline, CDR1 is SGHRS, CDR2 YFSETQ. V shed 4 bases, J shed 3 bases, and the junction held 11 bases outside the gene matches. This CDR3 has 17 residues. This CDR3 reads CASSPSFGTGGDYGYTF. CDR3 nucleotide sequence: TGCGCCAGCAGCCCGTCATTTGGGACAGGGGGTGACTATGGCTACACCTTC.

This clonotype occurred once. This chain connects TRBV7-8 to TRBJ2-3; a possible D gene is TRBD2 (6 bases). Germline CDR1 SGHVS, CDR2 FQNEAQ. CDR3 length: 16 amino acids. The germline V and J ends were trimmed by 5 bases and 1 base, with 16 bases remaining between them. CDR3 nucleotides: TGTGCCAGCAGCACCACCGGGACTCTGCGCACAGATACGCAGTATTTT. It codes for CASSTTGTLRTDTQYF.

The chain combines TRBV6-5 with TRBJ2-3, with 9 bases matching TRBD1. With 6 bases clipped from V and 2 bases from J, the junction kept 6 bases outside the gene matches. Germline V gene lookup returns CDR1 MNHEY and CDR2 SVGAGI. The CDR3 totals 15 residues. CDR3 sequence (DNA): TGTGCCAGCAGATTACAGGGGGCTATCACAGATACGCAGTATTTT. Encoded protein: CASRLQGAITDTQYF.

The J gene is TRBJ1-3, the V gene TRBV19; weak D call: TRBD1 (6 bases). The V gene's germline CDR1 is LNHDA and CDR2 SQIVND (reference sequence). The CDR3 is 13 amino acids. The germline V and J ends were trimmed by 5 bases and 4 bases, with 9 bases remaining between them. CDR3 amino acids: CASSRQDGNTIYF. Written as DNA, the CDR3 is TGTGCCAGTAGTCGACAGGACGGAAACACCATATATTTT.

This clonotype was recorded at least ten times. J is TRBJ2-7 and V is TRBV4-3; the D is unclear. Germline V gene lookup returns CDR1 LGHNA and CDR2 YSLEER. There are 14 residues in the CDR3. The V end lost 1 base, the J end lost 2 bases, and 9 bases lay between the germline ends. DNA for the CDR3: TGCGCCAGCAGCCAAGGGTCAGATGCCTACGAGCAGTACTTC. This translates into CASSQGSDAYEQYF.

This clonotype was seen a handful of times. The CDR3 DNA reads TGTGCCAGCAGCTTTGGAGGACTGGGTGAGCAGTTCTTC. Translation: CASSFGGLGEQFF. The chain combines TRBV7-3 with TRBJ2-1, with D tentatively TRBD2 (5 bases). Looked up from germline, CDR1 is SGHTA and CDR2 is FQGTGA. The CDR3 runs 13 residues. Trimming shortened V by 3 bases and J by 9 bases, and 12 bases separated the two germline ends.